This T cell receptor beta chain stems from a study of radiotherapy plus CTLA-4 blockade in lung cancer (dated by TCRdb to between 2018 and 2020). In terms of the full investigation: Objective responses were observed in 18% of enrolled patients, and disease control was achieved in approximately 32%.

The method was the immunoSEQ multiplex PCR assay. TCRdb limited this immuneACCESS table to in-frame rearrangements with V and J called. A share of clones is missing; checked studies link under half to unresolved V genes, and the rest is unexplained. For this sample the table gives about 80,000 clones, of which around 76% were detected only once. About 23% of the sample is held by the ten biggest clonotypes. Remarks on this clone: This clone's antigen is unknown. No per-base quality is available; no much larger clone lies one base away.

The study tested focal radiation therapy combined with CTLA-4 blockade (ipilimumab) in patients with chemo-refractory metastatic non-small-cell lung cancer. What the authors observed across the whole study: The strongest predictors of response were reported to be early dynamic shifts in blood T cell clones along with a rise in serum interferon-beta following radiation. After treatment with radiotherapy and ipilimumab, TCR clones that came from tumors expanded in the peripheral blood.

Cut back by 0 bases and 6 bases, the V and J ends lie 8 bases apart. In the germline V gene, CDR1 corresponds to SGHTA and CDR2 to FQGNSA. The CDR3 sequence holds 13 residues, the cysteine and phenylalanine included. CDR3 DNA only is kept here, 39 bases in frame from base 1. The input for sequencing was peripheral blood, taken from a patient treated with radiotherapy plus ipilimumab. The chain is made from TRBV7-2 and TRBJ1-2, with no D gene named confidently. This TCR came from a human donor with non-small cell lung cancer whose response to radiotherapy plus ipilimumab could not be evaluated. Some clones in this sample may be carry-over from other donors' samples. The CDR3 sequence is CASSLAPGDGYTF. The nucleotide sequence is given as TGTGCCAGCAGCTTAGCGCCCGGGGATGGCTACACCTTC.